This T cell receptor beta chain was sequenced in a study of blood T cell repertoires in COVID-19 (TCRdb year 2020). As for the study more broadly: Collaborator samples came from the United States, Italy and Spain and covered acute and convalescent phases of COVID-19. Nearly every sample came with metadata listing a de-identified subject ID, COVID-19 status, age in years and sex. The prospective study material was composed of cDNA or gDNA derived from T cells, B-cell-depleted T cells, or PBMCs. A freely available public database, intended as a resource for researchers studying the immune response to SARS-CoV-2, is where the repertoires were released. Deeply sampled blood TCRbeta repertoires from subjects exposed to, actively infected with, or recovered from COVID-19 were included in the dataset. Samples were obtained from the ongoing ImmuneRACE study (first 160 participants) and from some 1,200 subjects provided by 6 global collaborators. Where available, HLA class I and class II types were taken from metadata supplied by the sample provider and were not determined by assay-based typing. On the study overall, not on this receptor specifically: The quantity of clinical and demographic metadata differed by source and by participant and was supplied without curation.

In the germline V gene, CDR1 corresponds to SGHAT and CDR2 to FQNNGV. Relative to germline, V is missing 5 bases and J is missing 2 bases, with 18 bases of the junction outside any gene match. The CDR3 measures 19 amino acids from cysteine to phenylalanine. Of the read, only the CDR3 DNA is kept; its 57 bases are in frame from base 1. Of note for this clone: Its target antigen remains unknown. No clone much larger than this one lies a single base away; base qualities are absent.

TCRbeta CDR3 regions were amplified from genomic DNA by means of the immunoSEQ Assay, a bias-controlled multiplex PCR. As for how the authors treated the data: The number of nucleated cells in each sample was estimated from the amplification of reference gene primers within the assay. To quantify the absolute abundance of each unique TCRbeta CDR3 rearrangement, sequence reads were collapsed and filtered. For each sample, productive Simpson clonality was calculated as the square root of Simpson's diversity index across productive rearrangements. This immuneACCESS table, as held by TCRdb, lists in-frame sequences with V and J called but not all clones. Of the missing ones, under half trace to an unresolved V gene in checked studies; the others have no known cause. The V and J calls and clone size come from that table; D and trimming were worked out from the DNA. This sample comprises under 200,000 clones, over 75% of them detected only once. The top ten clonotypes cover 6.5% to 8% of the sample.

Each collaborating institution followed its own protocols to collect whole blood in K2EDTA tubes. For TCRbeta analysis, collaborators shipped samples as frozen whole blood, isolated PBMCs, or DNA extracted from either of those sample types. Recombination linked TRBV11-2 to TRBJ2-3; 8 central bases correspond to TRBD2. Sample: peripheral blood. The sequence was collected from a man in his 70s with active or convalescent COVID-19. The CDR3 has the sequence CASSRRGGVGRGLTDTQYF. The DNA is as follows: TGTGCCAGCAGCCGCCGGGGGGGAGTCGGGAGGGGTCTCACAGATACGCAGTATTTT.